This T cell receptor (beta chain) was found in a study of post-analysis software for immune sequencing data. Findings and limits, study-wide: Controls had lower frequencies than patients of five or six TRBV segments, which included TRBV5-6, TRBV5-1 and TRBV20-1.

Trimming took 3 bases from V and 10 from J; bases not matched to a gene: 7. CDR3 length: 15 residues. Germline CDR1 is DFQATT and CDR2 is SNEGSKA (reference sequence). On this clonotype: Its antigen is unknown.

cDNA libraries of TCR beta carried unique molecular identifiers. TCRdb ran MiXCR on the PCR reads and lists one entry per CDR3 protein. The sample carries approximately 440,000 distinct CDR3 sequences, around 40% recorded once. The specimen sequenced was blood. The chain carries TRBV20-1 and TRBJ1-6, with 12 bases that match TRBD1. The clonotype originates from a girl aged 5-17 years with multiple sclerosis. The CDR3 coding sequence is TGCAGTGCTAGCCGGGACAGGGGGCGCGGATCACCCCTCCACTTT. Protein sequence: CSASRDRGRGSPLHF.